The entry that follows covers one TCR beta chain sequence. One entry per CDR3 protein results from TCRdb running MiXCR on the RT-PCR reads. Found here are about 700,000 distinct CDR3 sequences, over 12% of them singletons; the top ten hold 3% to 4.5%. Trimming took off 1 base at V and 6 bases at J, with 9 bases between the two ends. This CDR3 has 14 amino acids. The germline V gene has CDR1 MNHNS and CDR2 SASEGT. The rearrangement joins TRBV6-1 to TRBJ1-4, with D uncertain. This sequence was found in a female donor in good health, serving as a healthy control. Sequencing was done on a sample of memory CD4+ T cells from blood. The CDR3: CASSEDLNDEKLFF. The CDR3 DNA follows: TGTGCCAGCAGTGAAGATTTGAACGATGAAAAACTGTTTTTT.